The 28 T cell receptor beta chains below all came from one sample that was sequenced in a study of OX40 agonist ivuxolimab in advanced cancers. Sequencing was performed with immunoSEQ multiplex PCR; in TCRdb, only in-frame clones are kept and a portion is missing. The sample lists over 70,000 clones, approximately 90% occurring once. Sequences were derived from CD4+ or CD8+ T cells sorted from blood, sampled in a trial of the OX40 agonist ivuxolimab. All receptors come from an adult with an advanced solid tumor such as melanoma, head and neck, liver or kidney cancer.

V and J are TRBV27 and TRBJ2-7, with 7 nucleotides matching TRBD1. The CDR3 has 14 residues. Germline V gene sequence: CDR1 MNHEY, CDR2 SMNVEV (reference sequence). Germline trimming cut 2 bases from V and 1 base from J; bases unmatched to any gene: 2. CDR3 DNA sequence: TGTGCCAGCAGTTTAGGGACAGATTCCTACGAGCAGTACTTC. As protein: CASSLGTDSYEQYF.

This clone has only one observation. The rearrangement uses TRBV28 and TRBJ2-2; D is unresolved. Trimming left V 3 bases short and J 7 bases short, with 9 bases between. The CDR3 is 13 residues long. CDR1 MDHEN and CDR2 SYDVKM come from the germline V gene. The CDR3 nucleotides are TGTGCCAGCAGTTTTCGACGGAACGGGGAGCTGTTTTTT. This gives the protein CASSFRRNGELFF. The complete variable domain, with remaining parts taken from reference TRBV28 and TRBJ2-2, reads DVKVTQSSRYLVKRTGEKVFLECVQDMDHENMFWYRQDPGLGLRLIYFSYDVKMKEKGDIPEGYSVSREKKERFSLILESASTNQTSMYLCASSFRRNGELFFGEGSRLTVL.

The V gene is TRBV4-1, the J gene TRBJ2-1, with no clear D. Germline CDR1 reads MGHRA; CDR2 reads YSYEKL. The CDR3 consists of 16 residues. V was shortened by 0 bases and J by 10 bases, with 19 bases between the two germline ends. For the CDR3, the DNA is TGCGCCAGCAGCCAAGATCAGAGACCAGATGATGGAGAGCAGTTCTTC. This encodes CASSQDQRPDDGEQFF.

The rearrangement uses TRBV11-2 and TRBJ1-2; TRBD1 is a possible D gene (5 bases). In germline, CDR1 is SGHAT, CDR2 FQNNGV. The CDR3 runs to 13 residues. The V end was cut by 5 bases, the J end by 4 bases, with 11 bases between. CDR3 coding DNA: TGTGCCAGCAGCCCTCCTGGGGGCTATGGCTACACCTTC. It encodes CASSPPGGYGYTF.

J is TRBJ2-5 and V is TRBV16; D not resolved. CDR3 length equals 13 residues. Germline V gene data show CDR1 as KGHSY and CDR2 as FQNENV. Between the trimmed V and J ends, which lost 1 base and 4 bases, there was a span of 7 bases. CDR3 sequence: CASSQLPRETQYF. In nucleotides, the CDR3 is TGTGCCAGCAGCCAATTACCCCGAGAGACCCAGTACTTC. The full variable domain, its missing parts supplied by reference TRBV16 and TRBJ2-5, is GEEVAQTPKHLVRGEGQKAKLYCAPIKGHSYVFWYQQVLKNEFKFLISFQNENVFDETGMPKERFSAKCLPNSPCSLEIQATKLEDSAVYFCASSQLPRETQYFGPGTRLLVL.

The CDR3 reads CASSFIAALGTGELFF. CDR3 in DNA: TGTGCCAGCAGCTTCATAGCCGCATTGGGCACCGGGGAGCTGTTTTTT. The V and J genes are TRBV5-6 and TRBJ2-2; D gene unclear. The V gene's germline CDR1 is SGHDT and CDR2 YYEEEE. V lost 2 bases and J 4 bases, leaving 15 bases between the germline ends. The CDR3 extends over 16 amino acids.

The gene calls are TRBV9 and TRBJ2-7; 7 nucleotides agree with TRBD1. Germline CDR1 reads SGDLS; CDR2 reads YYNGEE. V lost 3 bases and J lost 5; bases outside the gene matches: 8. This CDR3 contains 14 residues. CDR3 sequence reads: CASSEGQTFDEQYF. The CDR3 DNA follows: TGTGCCAGCAGCGAGGGACAGACGTTCGACGAGCAGTACTTC.

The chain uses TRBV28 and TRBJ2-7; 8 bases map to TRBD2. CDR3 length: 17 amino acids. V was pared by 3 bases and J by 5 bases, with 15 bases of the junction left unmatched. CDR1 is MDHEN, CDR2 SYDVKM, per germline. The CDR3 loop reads CASSFPTSGPPKNEQYF. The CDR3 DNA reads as TGTGCCAGCAGTTTTCCTACTAGCGGACCTCCCAAGAACGAGCAGTACTTC.

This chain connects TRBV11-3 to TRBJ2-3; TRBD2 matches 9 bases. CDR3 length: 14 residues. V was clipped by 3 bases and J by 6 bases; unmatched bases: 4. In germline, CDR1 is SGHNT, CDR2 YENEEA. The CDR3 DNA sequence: TGTGCCAGCAGCTTCGGCGGGGGGGTGGATACGCAGTATTTT. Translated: CASSFGGGVDTQYF.

In DNA, the CDR3 is TGTGCCAGCAGTGAAGTGTCCGGGCACAATGAGCAGTTCTTC. This codes for CASSEVSGHNEQFF. The V and J genes are TRBV27 and TRBJ2-1; no clear D gene. With 5 bases removed from V and 5 bases from J, the gap between germline ends came to 13 bases. The CDR3 is 14 residues long. CDR1 is MNHEY and CDR2 is SMNVEV in the germline V gene (reference sequence).

The CDR3 sequence is CASSVAGATTDTQYF. The CDR3 nucleotides are TGTGCCAGCAGCGTAGCGGGAGCGACCACAGATACGCAGTATTTT. The rearrangement joins TRBV9 to TRBJ2-3; tentatively, D is TRBD2 (6 bases). The ends were cut back, 0 bases at V and 2 bases at J, with 10 bases in the middle. This CDR3 is built from 15 residues. The germline V gene has CDR1 SGDLS and CDR2 YYNGEE.

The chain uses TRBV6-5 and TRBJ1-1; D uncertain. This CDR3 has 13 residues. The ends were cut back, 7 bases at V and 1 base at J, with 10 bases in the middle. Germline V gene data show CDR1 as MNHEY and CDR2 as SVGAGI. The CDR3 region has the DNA TGTGCCAGCACCCGGGCAACGAACACTGAAGCTTTCTTT. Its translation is CASTRATNTEAFF.

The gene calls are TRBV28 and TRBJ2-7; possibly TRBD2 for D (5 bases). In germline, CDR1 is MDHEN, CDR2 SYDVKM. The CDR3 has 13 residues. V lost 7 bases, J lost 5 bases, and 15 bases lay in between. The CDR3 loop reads CASIGLRRNEQYF. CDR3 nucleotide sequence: TGTGCCAGCATCGGCCTTCGGAGGAACGAGCAGTACTTC.

CDR3 sequence: CASSLEIGGNYGYTF. The CDR3 DNA follows: TGTGCCAGCAGCTTAGAAATAGGCGGGAACTATGGCTACACCTTC. The rearrangement uses TRBV7-9 and TRBJ1-2; D is unresolved. The CDR3 loop spans 15 amino acids. Trimming shortened V by 1 base and J by 2 bases, and 11 bases separated the two germline ends. Germline CDR1 is SEHNR and CDR2 is FQNEAQ (reference sequence).

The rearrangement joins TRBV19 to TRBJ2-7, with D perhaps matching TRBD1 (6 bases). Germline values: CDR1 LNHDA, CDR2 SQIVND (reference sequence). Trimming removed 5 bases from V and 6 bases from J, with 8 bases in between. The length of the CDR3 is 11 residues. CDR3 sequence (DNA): TGTGCCAGTAGTGACAGGTCCGAGCAGTACTTC. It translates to CASSDRSEQYF.

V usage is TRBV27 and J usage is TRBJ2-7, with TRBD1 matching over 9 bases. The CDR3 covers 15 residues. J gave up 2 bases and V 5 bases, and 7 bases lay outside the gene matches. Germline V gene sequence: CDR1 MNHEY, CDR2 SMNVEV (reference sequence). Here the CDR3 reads CASSQSGTGTYEQYF. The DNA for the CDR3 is TGTGCCAGCAGTCAAAGTGGGACAGGGACCTACGAGCAGTACTTC.

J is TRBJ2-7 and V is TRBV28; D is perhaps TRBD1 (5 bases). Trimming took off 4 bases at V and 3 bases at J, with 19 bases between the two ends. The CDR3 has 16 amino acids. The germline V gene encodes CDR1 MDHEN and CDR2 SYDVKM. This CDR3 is CASSSPPGKGYYEQYF. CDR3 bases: TGTGCCAGCAGTTCACCCCCAGGGAAGGGGTACTACGAGCAGTACTTC.

CDR3 sequence (DNA): TGTGCCAGCAGCTTAGGCGGGAGCAGCTCCTACGAGCAGTACTTC. It specifies CASSLGGSSSYEQYF. This chain joins TRBV7-2 and TRBJ2-7; 7 bases fit TRBD2. The germline V gene encodes CDR1 SGHTA and CDR2 FQGNSA. V gave up 1 base and J gave up 0 bases; unmatched junction bases: 3. The CDR3 loop spans 15 amino acids.

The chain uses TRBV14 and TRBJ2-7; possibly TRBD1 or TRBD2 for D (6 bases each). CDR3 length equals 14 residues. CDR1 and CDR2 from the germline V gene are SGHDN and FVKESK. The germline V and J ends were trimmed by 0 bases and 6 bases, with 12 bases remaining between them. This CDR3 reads CASSQDGGGVEQYF. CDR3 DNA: TGTGCCAGCAGCCAAGATGGGGGCGGGGTCGAGCAGTACTTC.

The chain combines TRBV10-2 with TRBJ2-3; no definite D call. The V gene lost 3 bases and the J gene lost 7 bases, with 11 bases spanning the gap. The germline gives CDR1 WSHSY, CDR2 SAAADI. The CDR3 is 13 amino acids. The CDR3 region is CASSDVIQNTQYF. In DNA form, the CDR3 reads TGCGCCAGCAGTGACGTCATACAGAATACGCAGTATTTT.

CDR3 DNA: TGTGCCAGCAGCTTGGTAGGGAAGGGGAGTCAGCCCCAGCATTTT. Translating gives CASSLVGKGSQPQHF. The chain recombines TRBV5-8 with TRBJ1-5, with a weak D call TRBD1 (5 bases). The CDR3 is 15 residues long. The V gene's germline CDR1 is SGHTS and CDR2 YDEGEE. Trimming shortened V by 0 bases and J by 6 bases, and 13 bases separated the two germline ends.

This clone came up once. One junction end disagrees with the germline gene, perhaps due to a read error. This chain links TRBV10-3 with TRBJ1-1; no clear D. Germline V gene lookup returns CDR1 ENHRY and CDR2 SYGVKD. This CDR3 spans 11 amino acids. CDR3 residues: CASSYGVVAFF. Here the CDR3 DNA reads TGTGCCAGCAGTTACGGGGTAGTGGCTTTCTTT.

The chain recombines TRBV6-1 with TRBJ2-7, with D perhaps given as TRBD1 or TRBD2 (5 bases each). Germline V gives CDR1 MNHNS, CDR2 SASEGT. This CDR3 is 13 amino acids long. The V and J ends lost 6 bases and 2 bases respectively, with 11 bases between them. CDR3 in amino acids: CASSNRGPYEQYF. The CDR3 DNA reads TGTGCCAGCAGCAATAGGGGACCCTACGAGCAGTACTTC.

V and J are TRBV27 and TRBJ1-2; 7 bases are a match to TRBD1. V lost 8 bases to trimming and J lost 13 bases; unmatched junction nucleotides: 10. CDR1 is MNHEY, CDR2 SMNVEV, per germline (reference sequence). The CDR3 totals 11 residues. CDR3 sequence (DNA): TGTGCCAGCGGCTACAGGGGTCACTCCACCTTC. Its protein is CASGYRGHSTF.

CDR3 loop: CASSDPLTQPQHF. The CDR3 DNA follows: TGTGCCAGCAGTGATCCGTTGACGCAGCCCCAGCATTTT. The rearrangement uses TRBV2 and TRBJ1-5; D is undetermined. The germline V gene encodes CDR1 SNHLY and CDR2 FYNNEI. This CDR3 contains 13 residues. The V and J ends lost 3 bases and 7 bases respectively, with 10 bases between them.

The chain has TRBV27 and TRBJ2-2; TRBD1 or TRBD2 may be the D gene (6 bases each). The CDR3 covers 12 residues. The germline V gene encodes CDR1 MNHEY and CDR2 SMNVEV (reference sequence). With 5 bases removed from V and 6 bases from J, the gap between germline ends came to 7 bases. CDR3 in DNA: TGTGCCAGCAGTAGGGGGGCCGGGGAGCTGTTTTTT. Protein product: CASSRGAGELFF.

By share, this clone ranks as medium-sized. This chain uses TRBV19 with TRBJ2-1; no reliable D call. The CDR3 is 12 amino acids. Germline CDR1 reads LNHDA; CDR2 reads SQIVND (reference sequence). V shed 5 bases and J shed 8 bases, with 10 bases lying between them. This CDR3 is CASSPLGDEQFF. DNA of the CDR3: TGTGCCAGTAGTCCCCTTGGGGATGAGCAGTTCTTC.

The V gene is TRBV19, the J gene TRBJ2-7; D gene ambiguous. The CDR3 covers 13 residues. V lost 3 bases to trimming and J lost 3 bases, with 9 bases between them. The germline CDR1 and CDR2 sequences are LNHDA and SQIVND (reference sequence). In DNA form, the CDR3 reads TGTGCCAGTAGTATTGTCCCAGGCTACGAGCAGTACTTC. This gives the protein CASSIVPGYEQYF.